Listed below are T cell receptor beta chains from one sample, sequenced in a study of identical twins. TCRdb passed the 5' RACE reads through MiXCR, listing each CDR3 protein once. The repertoire holds 210,000 or so distinct CDR3 sequences, with around 8.1% as singletons. These data were also filed under a second study, of yellow fever vaccine responses in identical twins.

Sequencing input: memory (CD45RO+) T cells sorted from blood. Every receptor here comes from a young woman in good health. CDR3s include the opening cysteine and the closing phenylalanine or tryptophan. A D gene is named only where the DNA matches it firmly. A row's size may be missing; if present it is once, few, many or a size class.

d_call: -
v_call: TRBV4-1
j_call: TRBJ1-1
clone_size: few
cdr3_nt: TGCGCCAGCAGCCAGGGCCCCGGGGGGAACACTGAAGCTTTCTTT
cdr3_aa: CASSQGPGGNTEAFF

d_call: -
v_call: TRBV7-2
j_call: TRBJ2-1
clone_size: many
cdr3_nt: TGTGCCAGCAGCTTACGGGAGAGCTCCTACAATGAGCAGTTCTTC
cdr3_aa: CASSLRESSYNEQFF

d_call: -
v_call: TRBV25-1
j_call: TRBJ1-2
clone_size: many
cdr3_nt: TGTGCCAGCAGTGAAGGACCGTCCTACTATGGCTACACCTTC
cdr3_aa: CASSEGPSYYGYTF

d_call: -
v_call: TRBV25-1
j_call: TRBJ1-6
clone_size: many
cdr3_nt: TGTGCCAGCAGTAAGGCCCTCCGGGGCTCCCTCCACTTT
cdr3_aa: CASSKALRGSLHF

d_call: TRBD1
v_call: TRBV7-2
j_call: TRBJ2-5
clone_size: many
cdr3_nt: TGTGCCAGCAGCTTAGAGACAGGGGCAAGGGAGACCCAGTACTTC
cdr3_aa: CASSLETGARETQYF

d_call: -
v_call: TRBV6-2/TRBV6-3
j_call: TRBJ1-1
clone_size: many
cdr3_nt: TGTGCCACCACACCAGCGCCTGACACTGAAGCTTTCTTT
cdr3_aa: CATTPAPDTEAFF

d_call: TRBD1
v_call: TRBV19
j_call: TRBJ1-5
clone_size: few
cdr3_nt: TGTGCCAGTAGTATCCTCCGGGACAGGGTGAATCAGCCCCAGCATTTT
cdr3_aa: CASSILRDRVNQPQHF

d_call: -
v_call: TRBV10-3
j_call: TRBJ1-6
clone_size: many
cdr3_nt: TGTGCCATCAGCCAAAGACCGGGTTCGGATTCACCCCTCCACTTT
cdr3_aa: CAISQRPGSDSPLHF

d_call: -
v_call: TRBV10-2
j_call: TRBJ2-5
clone_size: -
cdr3_nt: TGCGCCAGCAGTGAGTCCAGTGCTCTCCCCGAGACCCAGTACTTC
cdr3_aa: CASSESSALPETQYF

d_call: TRBD1
v_call: TRBV10-3
j_call: TRBJ1-6
clone_size: many
cdr3_nt: TGTGCCATCAGTCTGGACAGGGTGAACTCACCCCTCCACTTT
cdr3_aa: CAISLDRVNSPLHF

d_call: -
v_call: TRBV21-1
j_call: TRBJ1-1
clone_size: many
cdr3_nt: TGTGCCAGCAGCAAAGCGCCGGGGGCAAGCACTGAAGCTTTCTTT
cdr3_aa: CASSKAPGASTEAFF

d_call: -
v_call: TRBV28
j_call: TRBJ2-4
clone_size: -
cdr3_nt: TGTGCCAACAGTACCGCGACCGGGCAGGCAATAATTCAGTACTTC
cdr3_aa: CANSTATGQAIIQYF

d_call: -
v_call: TRBV12-3/TRBV12-4
j_call: TRBJ2-1
clone_size: many
cdr3_nt: TGTGCCAGCAGTTCCCGAGGGGGGGCCTACAATGAGCAGTTCTTC
cdr3_aa: CASSSRGGAYNEQFF

d_call: TRBD1
v_call: TRBV2
j_call: TRBJ2-5
clone_size: -
cdr3_nt: TGTGCCAAGGGACAGGGGGCGGAGACCCAGTACTTC
cdr3_aa: CAKGQGAETQYF